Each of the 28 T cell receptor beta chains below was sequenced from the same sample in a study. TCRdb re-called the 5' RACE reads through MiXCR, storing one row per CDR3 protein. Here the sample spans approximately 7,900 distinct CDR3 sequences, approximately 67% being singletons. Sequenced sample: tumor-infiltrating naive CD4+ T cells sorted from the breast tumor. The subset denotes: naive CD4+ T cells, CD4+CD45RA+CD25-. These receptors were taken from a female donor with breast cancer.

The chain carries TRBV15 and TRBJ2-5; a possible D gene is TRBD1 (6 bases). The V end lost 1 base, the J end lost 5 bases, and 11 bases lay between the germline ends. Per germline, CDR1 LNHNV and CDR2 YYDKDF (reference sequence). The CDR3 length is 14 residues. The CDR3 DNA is TGTGCCACCAGCAGAGGGACAGTCGGGGAGACCCAGTACTTC. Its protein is CATSRGTVGETQYF. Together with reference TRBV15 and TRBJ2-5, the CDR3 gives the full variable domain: DAMVIQNPRYQVTQFGKPVTLSCSQTLNHNVMYWYQQKSSQAPKLLFHYYDKDFNNEADTPDNFQSRRPNTSFCFLDIRSPGLGDTAMYLCATSRGTVGETQYFGPGTRLLVL.

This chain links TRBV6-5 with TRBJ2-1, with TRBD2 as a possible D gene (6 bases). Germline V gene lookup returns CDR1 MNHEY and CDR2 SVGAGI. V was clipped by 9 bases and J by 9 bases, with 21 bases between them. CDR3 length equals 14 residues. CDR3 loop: CASLETGPGGEQFF. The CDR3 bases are TGTGCCAGTTTAGAAACGGGACCCGGGGGTGAGCAGTTCTTC.

This CDR3 reads CASSSNSNQPQHF. DNA for the CDR3: TGTGCCAGCAGCAGCAATAGCAATCAGCCCCAGCATTTT. The V call is TRBV7-2, the J call TRBJ1-5, with D uncertain. From germline, CDR1 is SGHTA and CDR2 FQGNSA. V lost 5 bases and J lost 0, with 5 bases in between. This CDR3 comprises 13 residues.

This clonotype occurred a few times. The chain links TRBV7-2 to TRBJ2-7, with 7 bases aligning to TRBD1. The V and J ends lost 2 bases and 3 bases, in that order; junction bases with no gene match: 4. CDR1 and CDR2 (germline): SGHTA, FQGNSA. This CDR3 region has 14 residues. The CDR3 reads CASSLTGQLYEQYF. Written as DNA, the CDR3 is TGTGCCAGCAGCTTAACGGGACAGCTCTACGAGCAGTACTTC.

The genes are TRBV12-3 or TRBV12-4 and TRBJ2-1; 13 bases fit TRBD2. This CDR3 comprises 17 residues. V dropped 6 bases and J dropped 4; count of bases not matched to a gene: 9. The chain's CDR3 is CASSRTSGRVGYNEQFF. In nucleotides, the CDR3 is TGTGCCAGCAGCAGGACTAGCGGGAGAGTAGGGTACAATGAGCAGTTCTTC.

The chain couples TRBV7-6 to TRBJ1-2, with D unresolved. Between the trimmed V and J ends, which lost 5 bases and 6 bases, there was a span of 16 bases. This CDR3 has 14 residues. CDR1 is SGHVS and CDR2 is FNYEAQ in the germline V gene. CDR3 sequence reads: CASSLDGREDGYTF. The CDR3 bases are TGTGCCAGCAGCCTCGACGGGAGGGAGGATGGCTACACCTTC. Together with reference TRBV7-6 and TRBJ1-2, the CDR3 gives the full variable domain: GAGVSQSPRYKVTKRGQDVALRCDPISGHVSLYWYRQALGQGPEFLTYFNYEAQQDKSGLPNDRFSAERPEGSISTLTIQRTEQRDSAMYRCASSLDGREDGYTFGSGTRLTVV.

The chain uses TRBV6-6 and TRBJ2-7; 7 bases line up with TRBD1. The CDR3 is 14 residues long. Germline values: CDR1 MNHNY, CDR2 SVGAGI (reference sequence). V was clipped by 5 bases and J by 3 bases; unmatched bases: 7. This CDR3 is CASSPRGQFYEQYF. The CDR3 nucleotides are TGTGCCAGCAGTCCTCGGGGACAGTTCTACGAGCAGTACTTC.

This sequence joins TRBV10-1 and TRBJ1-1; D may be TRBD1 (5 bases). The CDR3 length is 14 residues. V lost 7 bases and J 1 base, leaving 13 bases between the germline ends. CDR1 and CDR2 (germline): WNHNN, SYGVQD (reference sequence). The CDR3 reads CASTSDTQNTEAFF. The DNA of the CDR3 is TGCGCCAGCACATCGGACACCCAGAACACTGAAGCTTTCTTT.

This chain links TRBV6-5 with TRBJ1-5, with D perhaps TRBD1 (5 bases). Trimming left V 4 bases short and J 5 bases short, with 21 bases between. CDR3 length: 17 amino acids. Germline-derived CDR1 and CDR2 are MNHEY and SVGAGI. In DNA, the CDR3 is TGTGCCAGCAGTTCTGAAAATAGGGGTCCCCGGCATCAGCCCCAGCATTTT. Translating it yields CASSSENRGPRHQPQHF.

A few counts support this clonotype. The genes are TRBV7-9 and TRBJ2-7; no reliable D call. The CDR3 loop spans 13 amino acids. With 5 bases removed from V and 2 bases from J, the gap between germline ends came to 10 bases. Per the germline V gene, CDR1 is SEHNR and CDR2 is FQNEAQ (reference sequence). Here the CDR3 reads CASSPPAAYEQYF. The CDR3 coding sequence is TGTGCCAGCAGCCCCCCGGCCGCCTACGAGCAGTACTTC.

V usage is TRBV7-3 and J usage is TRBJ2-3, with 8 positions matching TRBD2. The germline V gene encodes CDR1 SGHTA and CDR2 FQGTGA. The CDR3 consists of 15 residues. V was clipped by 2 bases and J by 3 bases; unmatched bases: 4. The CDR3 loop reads CASSLSGGRTDTQYF. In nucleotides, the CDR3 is TGTGCCAGCAGCTTATCGGGGGGGAGGACAGATACGCAGTATTTT.

CDR3 protein: CASSHRQGNYGYTF. DNA for the CDR3: TGTGCCAGCAGTCATCGACAGGGCAACTATGGCTACACCTTC. V is TRBV12-3 or TRBV12-4 and J is TRBJ1-2; 7 nucleotides agree with TRBD1. CDR3 size: 14 residues. J was trimmed by 2 bases and V by 5 bases; bases with no gene match: 5.

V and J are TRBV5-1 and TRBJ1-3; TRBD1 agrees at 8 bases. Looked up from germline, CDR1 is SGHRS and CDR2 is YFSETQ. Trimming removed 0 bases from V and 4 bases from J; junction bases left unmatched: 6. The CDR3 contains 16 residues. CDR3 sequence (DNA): TGCGCCAGCAGCTTGGCCCAGGGGGCGCCCGGAAACACCATATATTTT. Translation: CASSLAQGAPGNTIYF.

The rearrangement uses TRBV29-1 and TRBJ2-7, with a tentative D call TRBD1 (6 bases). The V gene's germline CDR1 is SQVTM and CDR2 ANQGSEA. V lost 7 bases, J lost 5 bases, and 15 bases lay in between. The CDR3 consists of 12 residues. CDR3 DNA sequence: TGCAGCGCTTCGGACAGTACCCACGAGCAGTACTTC. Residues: CSASDSTHEQYF.

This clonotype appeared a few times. The CDR3 region is CASSLDLSSYEQYF. The CDR3 DNA is TGTGCCAGCAGCTTAGATTTGAGCTCCTACGAGCAGTACTTC. This chain uses TRBV7-9 with TRBJ2-7; D gene uncertain. Germline V CDR1 and CDR2: SEHNR, FQNEAQ (reference sequence). This CDR3 spans 14 amino acids. V was trimmed by 1 base and J by 0 bases, leaving 7 bases between them.

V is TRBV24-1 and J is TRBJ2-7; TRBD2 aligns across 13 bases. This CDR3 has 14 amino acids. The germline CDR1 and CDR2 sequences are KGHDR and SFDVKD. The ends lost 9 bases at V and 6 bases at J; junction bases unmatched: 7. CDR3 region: CATEGTSGTREQYF. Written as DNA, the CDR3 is TGTGCCACCGAAGGGACTAGCGGGACTCGCGAGCAGTACTTC.

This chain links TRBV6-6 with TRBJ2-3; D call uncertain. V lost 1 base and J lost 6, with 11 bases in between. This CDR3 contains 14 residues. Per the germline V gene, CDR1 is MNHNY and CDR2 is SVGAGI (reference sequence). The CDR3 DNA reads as TGTGCCAGCAGTTACTTCTCCAGCGCGGATACGCAGTATTTT. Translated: CASSYFSSADTQYF.

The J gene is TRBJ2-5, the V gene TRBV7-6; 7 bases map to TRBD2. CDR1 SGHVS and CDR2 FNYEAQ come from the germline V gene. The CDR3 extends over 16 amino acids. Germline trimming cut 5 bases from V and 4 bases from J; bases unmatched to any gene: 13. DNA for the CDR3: TGTGCCAGCAGCCCCTTCGGGACTAAGCGCGGAGAGACCCAGTACTTC. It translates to CASSPFGTKRGETQYF.

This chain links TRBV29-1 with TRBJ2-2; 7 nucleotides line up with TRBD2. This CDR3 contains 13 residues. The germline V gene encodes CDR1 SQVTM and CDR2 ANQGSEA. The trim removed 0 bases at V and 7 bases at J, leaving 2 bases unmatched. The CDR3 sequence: CSVEDWGGGELFF. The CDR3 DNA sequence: TGCAGCGTTGAAGACTGGGGGGGCGGGGAGCTGTTTTTT.

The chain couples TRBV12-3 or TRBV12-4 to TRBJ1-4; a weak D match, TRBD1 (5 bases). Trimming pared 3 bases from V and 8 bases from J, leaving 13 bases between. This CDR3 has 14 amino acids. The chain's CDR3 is CASSFVGTAEKLFF. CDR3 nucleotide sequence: TGTGCCAGCAGTTTCGTAGGGACGGCCGAAAAACTGTTTTTT.

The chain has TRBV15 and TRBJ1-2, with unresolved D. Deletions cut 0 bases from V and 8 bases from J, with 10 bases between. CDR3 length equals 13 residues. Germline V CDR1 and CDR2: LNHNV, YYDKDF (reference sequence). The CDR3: CATSRDPTEGYTF. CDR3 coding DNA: TGTGCCACCAGCAGAGATCCCACGGAAGGCTACACCTTC. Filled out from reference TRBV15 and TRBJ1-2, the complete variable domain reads DAMVIQNPRYQVTQFGKPVTLSCSQTLNHNVMYWYQQKSSQAPKLLFHYYDKDFNNEADTPDNFQSRRPNTSFCFLDIRSPGLGDTAMYLCATSRDPTEGYTFGSGTRLTVV.

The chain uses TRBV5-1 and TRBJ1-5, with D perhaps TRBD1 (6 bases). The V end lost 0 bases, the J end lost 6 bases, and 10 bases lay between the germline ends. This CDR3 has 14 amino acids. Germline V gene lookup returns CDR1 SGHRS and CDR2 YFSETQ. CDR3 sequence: CASSLEQGGQPQHF. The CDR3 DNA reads TGCGCCAGCAGCTTGGAACAGGGCGGTCAGCCCCAGCATTTT.

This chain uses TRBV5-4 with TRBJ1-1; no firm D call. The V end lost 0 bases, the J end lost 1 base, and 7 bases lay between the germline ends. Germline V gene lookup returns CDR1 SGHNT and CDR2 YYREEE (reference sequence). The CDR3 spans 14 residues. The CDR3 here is CASSLARGNTEAFF. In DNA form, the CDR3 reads TGTGCCAGCAGCTTGGCCAGAGGGAACACTGAAGCTTTCTTT.

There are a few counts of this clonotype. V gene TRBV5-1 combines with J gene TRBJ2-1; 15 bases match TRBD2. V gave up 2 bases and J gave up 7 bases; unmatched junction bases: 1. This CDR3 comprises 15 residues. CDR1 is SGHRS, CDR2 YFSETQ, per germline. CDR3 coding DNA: TGCGCCAGCAGCTTAGGACTAGCGGGGGGGAATGAGCAGTTCTTC. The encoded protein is CASSLGLAGGNEQFF.

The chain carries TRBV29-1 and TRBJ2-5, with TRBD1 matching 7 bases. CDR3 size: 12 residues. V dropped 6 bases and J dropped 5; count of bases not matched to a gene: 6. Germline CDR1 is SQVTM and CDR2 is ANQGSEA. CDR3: CSVTGFTETQYF. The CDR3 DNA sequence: TGCAGCGTGACAGGGTTTACTGAGACCCAGTACTTC.

CDR3 residues: CASSRPRGTDPNEQFF. For the CDR3, the DNA is TGTGCCAGCAGCCGCCCCCGAGGGACAGATCCCAATGAGCAGTTCTTC. The chain links TRBV4-2 to TRBJ2-1; 7 bases line up with TRBD1. J gave up 6 bases and V 4 bases, and 12 bases lay outside the gene matches. Germline CDR1 reads LGHNA; CDR2 reads YNFKEQ. The CDR3 is 16 amino acids.

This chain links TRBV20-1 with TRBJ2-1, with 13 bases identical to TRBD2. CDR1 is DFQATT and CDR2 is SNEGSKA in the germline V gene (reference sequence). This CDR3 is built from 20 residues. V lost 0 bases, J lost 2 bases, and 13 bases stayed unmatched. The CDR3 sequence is CSARDKVLAGGPLAYNEQFF. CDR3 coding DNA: TGCAGTGCTAGAGATAAGGTACTAGCGGGAGGGCCGTTGGCCTACAATGAGCAGTTCTTC.

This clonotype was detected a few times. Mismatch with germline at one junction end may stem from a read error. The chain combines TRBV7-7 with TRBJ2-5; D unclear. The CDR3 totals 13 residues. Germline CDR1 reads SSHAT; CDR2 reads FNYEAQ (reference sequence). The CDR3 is CASSLGGGETQYF. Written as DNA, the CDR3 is TGTGCTAGCAGCTTAGGCGGTGGCGAGACCCAGTACTTC.